The present TCR beta chain was sequenced within a study of OX40 agonist ivuxolimab in advanced cancers. Study results and limitations: Some patients without response likewise showed low normalized clonal expansion.

CDR1 MDHEN and CDR2 SYDVKM come from the germline V gene. V was trimmed by 4 bases and J by 0 bases, leaving 6 bases between them. The CDR3 length is 14 residues. Autoimmune disease history or systemic immunosuppression disqualified patients. On this clone: Its antigen is not identified.

Produced via immunoSEQ multiplex PCR; TCRdb's table is partial and in-frame only. Altogether 35,000 to 40,000 clones are present, around 86% being singletons, with the ten largest covering 32%. The V and J genes are TRBV28 and TRBJ1-4, with unresolved D. The material sequenced was CD4+ or CD8+ T cells sorted from blood, taken in a trial of the OX40 agonist ivuxolimab. The receptor was isolated from an adult with an advanced solid tumor such as melanoma, head and neck, liver or kidney cancer. The CDR3: CASSSTSTNEKLFF. Here the CDR3 DNA reads TGTGCCAGCAGTTCGACGTCAACTAATGAAAAACTGTTTTTT. Supplemented by reference TRBV28 and TRBJ1-4, the full variable domain reads DVKVTQSSRYLVKRTGEKVFLECVQDMDHENMFWYRQDPGLGLRLIYFSYDVKMKEKGDIPEGYSVSREKKERFSLILESASTNQTSMYLCASSSTSTNEKLFFGSGTQLSVL.